This T cell receptor beta chain was observed in a study of blood T cell repertoires in COVID-19. Across the whole study: Spain, Italy and the United States supplied samples that represented acute and convalescent COVID-19. Nucleic acid was either cDNA or gDNA, and it came from T cells, B-cell-depleted T cells, or PBMCs.

Some clones are missing from TCRdb's copy, which holds only in-frame ones; the method was immunoSEQ multiplex PCR. The data hold some 240,000 clones, with 88% observed a single time. This TCR derives from a woman aged 70-85 years with COVID-19, enrolled during active disease. Sequenced: peripheral blood.

The CDR3 nucleotides read TGCGCCAGCAGCCAGGGACTAGCGGGAGGCGCGGAGACCCAGTACTTC. It yields the protein CASSQGLAGGAETQYF. The J gene is TRBJ2-5, the V gene TRBV5-1; TRBD2 agrees at 15 bases. Germline CDR1 SGHRS, CDR2 YFSETQ. The CDR3 is made up of 16 amino acids. V was pared by 4 bases and J by 5 bases, with 6 bases of the junction left unmatched.